These 2 T cell receptor beta chains were all obtained from the same sample, sequenced in a study of blood T cell repertoires in COVID-19. Measured with immunoSEQ multiplex PCR; TCRdb has only the in-frame clones, and not every one. Found here are fewer than 450,000 clones, roughly 88% of them singletons; the top ten hold around 2%. The sequenced sample was PBMCs or T cells enriched from blood (not recorded which). The source of these receptors is a woman between 35 and 50 years old with acute COVID-19.

V gene TRBV18 combines with J gene TRBJ2-4, with TRBD2 as a possible D gene (5 bases). CDR1 and CDR2 (germline): KGHSH, LQKENI. This CDR3 spans 15 amino acids. Trimming removed 6 bases from V and 7 bases from J, with 19 bases in between. CDR3 coding DNA: TGTGCCAGCTCGCCCGGGGAGTTCCCCTCTAACATTCAGTACTTC. Translating gives CASSPGEFPSNIQYF.

The chain has TRBV29-1 and TRBJ1-1; 7 bases are a match to TRBD1. CDR3 size: 13 residues. The V segment lost 3 bases and the J segment 4 bases; nucleotides outside the gene matches: 5. CDR1 and CDR2 (germline): SQVTM, ANQGSEA. CDR3 DNA: TGCAGCGTTGAGATTAACAGGGGCACTGAAGCTTTCTTT. Its translation is CSVEINRGTEAFF.